Below are 8 T cell receptor beta chains sequenced from a single sample in a study of shared clonotypes between healthy human individuals. Clones were read by immunoSEQ multiplex PCR, and TCRdb kept only the in-frame ones, dropping some. The sample lists some 1,100,000 clones; 75% to 80% were seen once. Sequenced input: memory CD4+ T cells from PBMCs. The subset was: CD45RA-negative fraction. The source is a man aged 18 to 29 in good health. Some clones in this sample may be carry-over from other donors' samples.

The chain carries TRBV28 and TRBJ1-1; D is undetermined. CDR3 length: 17 residues. The V end lost 5 bases, the J end lost 1 base, and 20 bases lay between the germline ends. Germline CDR1 and CDR2: MDHEN and SYDVKM. Here the CDR3 reads CASSRAGTPKTNTEAFF. CDR3 nucleotides: TGTGCCAGCAGTAGGGCTGGAACACCCAAGACGAACACTGAAGCTTTCTTT.

The gene calls are TRBV2 and TRBJ2-5; D is uncertain. The CDR3 totals 13 residues. Trimming stripped 4 bases from V and 3 bases from J, with 9 bases between. Germline V gives CDR1 SNHLY, CDR2 FYNNEI. CDR3 sequence (DNA): TGTGCCAGCAGTGGATCAGGAAAAGAGACCCAGTACTTC. Residues: CASSGSGKETQYF.

The chain joins TRBV28 to TRBJ2-2; D might be TRBD1 (6 bases). The CDR3 is 13 residues long. Germline values: CDR1 MDHEN, CDR2 SYDVKM. The V and J ends lost 8 bases and 6 bases respectively, with 13 bases between them. CDR3 sequence (DNA): TGTGCCAGCTTAGAAAACAGGGCCGGGGAGCTGTTTTTT. Encoded protein: CASLENRAGELFF.

The chain combines TRBV5-4 with TRBJ2-3; 7 positions match TRBD2. With 9 bases clipped from V and 1 base from J, the junction kept 14 bases outside the gene matches. The CDR3 covers 16 residues. The germline V gene has CDR1 SGHNT and CDR2 YYREEE (reference sequence). CDR3 in amino acids: CATPSAGAMGTDTQYF. The CDR3 nucleotides are TGTGCCACCCCCTCGGCGGGAGCAATGGGCACAGATACGCAGTATTTT. Full variable domain (rest looked up from reference TRBV5-4 and TRBJ2-3): ETGVTQSPTHLIKTRGQQVTLRCSSQSGHNTVSWYQQALGQGPQFIFQYYREEENGRGNFPPRFSGLQFPNYSSELNVNALELDDSALYLCATPSAGAMGTDTQYFGPGTRLTVL.

On this clone itself: This same CDR3 is encoded by further DNA sequences in the sample. The genes are TRBV2 and TRBJ1-5; TRBD1 matches 10 bases. The V gene end was trimmed by 6 bases and the J gene end by 0 bases; junction bases not matched to a gene: 2. This CDR3 has 15 amino acids. CDR1 SNHLY and CDR2 FYNNEI come from the germline V gene. The CDR3 DNA follows: TGTGCCAGCAGGGGGACAGGGGATAGCAATCAGCCCCAGCATTTT. Its translation: CASRGTGDSNQPQHF.

The chain employs TRBV30 and TRBJ2-1; perhaps TRBD2 as D (6 bases). Trimming took 3 bases from V and 8 from J, leaving 11 bases between them. Germline lookup yields CDR1 GTSNPN and CDR2 SVGIG (reference sequence). The CDR3 totals 12 residues. CDR3 bases: TGTGCCTGGAGGCGGGATTGGGATGAGCAGTTCTTC. Translated: CAWRRDWDEQFF.

Comments on this clone: The sample has other DNA sequences that encode this CDR3 too. The CDR3 DNA reads TGTGCCAGCTCCCCGGGGGAAAAACTGTTTTTT. This gives the protein CASSPGEKLFF. The chain has TRBV18 and TRBJ1-4; D remains ambiguous. Germline V gives CDR1 KGHSH, CDR2 LQKENI. The CDR3 extends over 11 amino acids. Trimming took 6 bases from V and 8 from J, leaving 7 bases between them.

The chain carries TRBV6-5 and TRBJ2-7; D is possibly TRBD1 or TRBD2 (5 bases each). The CDR3 extends over 14 amino acids. Germline V gives CDR1 MNHEY, CDR2 SVGAGI. In DNA, the CDR3 is TGTGCGACCCGAGGTTGGGGGAGCTCCTACGAGCAGTACTTC. Translated, it gives CATRGWGSSYEQYF.